The 6 T cell receptor beta chains given below trace back to one sample, sequenced in a study of tissue T cells after allogeneic stem cell transplantation (dated by TCRdb to between 2022 and 2023). The library relied on the immunoSEQ multiplex PCR assay. Drawn from immuneACCESS, this table holds only the in-frame rearrangements with V and J called that TCRdb kept. Clones are partly lost; checked studies trace under half to an unresolved V gene and leave the rest unexplained. The sample profile shows approximately 30,000 clones; roughly 87% of them were found once. In total, the top ten clones hold more than 3% of the sample. The time point label, as the study defines it: recipient (host-origin) PBMCs collected before allo-HCT. Specimen: blood, collected before transplantation. The receptor source for this set is a woman between 18 and 49 years old who later had graft-versus-host disease after an allogeneic stem cell transplant.

The rearrangement uses TRBV15 and TRBJ1-3; D not certain. This CDR3 has 15 residues. The V and J ends lost 0 bases and 0 bases respectively, with 6 bases between them. Germline V gene sequence: CDR1 LNHNV, CDR2 YYDKDF (reference sequence). CDR3 in DNA: TGTGCCACCAGCAGAGACAGCTCCTCTGGAAACACCATATATTTT. Its protein product is CATSRDSSSGNTIYF.

The V call is TRBV6-2 or TRBV6-3, the J call TRBJ1-1, with D hard to call. Germline V lookup: CDR1 MNHEY, CDR2 SVGEGT. Between the trimmed V and J ends, which lost 4 bases and 5 bases, there was a span of 8 bases. CDR3 length: 12 amino acids. For the CDR3, the DNA is TGTGCCAGCAGTTTAATGGGGACTGAAGCTTTCTTT. This gives the protein CASSLMGTEAFF.

The chain recombines TRBV15 with TRBJ1-5; D remains ambiguous. The V and J ends lost 6 bases and 0 bases respectively, with 12 bases between them. Germline V gene sequence: CDR1 LNHNV, CDR2 YYDKDF (reference sequence). The CDR3 runs 15 residues. The CDR3 spells CATRGRLDSNQPQHF. The CDR3 DNA sequence: TGTGCCACCAGAGGCAGATTAGATAGCAATCAGCCCCAGCATTTT.

Regarding this clone: Just one base apart from a much larger clone, this may be a read error. The chain joins TRBV6-1 to TRBJ2-7, with D unclear. Between the trimmed V and J ends, which lost 1 base and 3 bases, there was a span of 13 bases. CDR1 and CDR2 from the germline V gene are MNHNS and SASEGT. The CDR3 is made up of 15 amino acids. The DNA of the CDR3 is TGTGCCAGCAGTGAAGGGGTGACAATAATCTACGAGCAGTACTTC. Its protein product is CASSEGVTIIYEQYF.

This clone was seen once. The rearrangement links TRBV10-1 to TRBJ1-1; D is unclear. Germline V gives CDR1 WNHNN, CDR2 SYGVQD (reference sequence). The length of the CDR3 is 12 residues. V was cut by 4 bases and J by 1 base, with 4 bases left in between. CDR3 region: CASSAWNTEAFF. Written as DNA, the CDR3 is TGCGCCAGCAGTGCATGGAACACTGAAGCTTTCTTT.

The CDR3 is CASSSRDRKPQPQHF. In DNA form, the CDR3 reads TGTGCCAGCAGCTCACGGGACAGAAAGCCCCAGCCCCAGCATTTT. J is TRBJ1-5 and V is TRBV7-8, with 7 bases identical to TRBD1. V trimming: 4 bases; J trimming: 7 bases; junction bases outside the gene matches: 10. CDR3 length equals 15 residues. Germline V gene data show CDR1 as SGHVS and CDR2 as FQNEAQ. The complete variable domain, with remaining parts taken from reference TRBV7-8 and TRBJ1-5, reads GAGVSQSPRYKVAKRGQDVALRCDPISGHVSLFWYQQALGQGPEFLTYFQNEAQLDKSGLPSDRFFAERPEGSVSTLKIQRTQQEDSAVYLCASSSRDRKPQPQHFGDGTRLSIL.